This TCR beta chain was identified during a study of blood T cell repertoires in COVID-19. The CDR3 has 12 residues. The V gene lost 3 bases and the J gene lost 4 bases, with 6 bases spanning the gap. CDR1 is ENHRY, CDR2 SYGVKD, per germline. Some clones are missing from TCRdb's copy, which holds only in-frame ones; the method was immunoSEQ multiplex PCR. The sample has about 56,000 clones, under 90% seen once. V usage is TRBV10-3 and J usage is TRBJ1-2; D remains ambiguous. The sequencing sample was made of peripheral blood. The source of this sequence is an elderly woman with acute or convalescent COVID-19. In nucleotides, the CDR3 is TGTGCCATCAGTGACACCAGCTATGGCTACACCTTC. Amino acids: CAISDTSYGYTF.